This T cell receptor (beta chain) was captured by sequencing in a study of vaccination effects on CD4 cells after COVID-19. Study summary: Early after vaccination, and again late, three convalescent patients were sampled.

The study, taken as a whole, reports: Substantial clonal contraction characterized both infection- and vaccine-induced clones late after vaccination. Mainly new vaccine-induced clones made up the post-vaccine spike-reactive clones in convalescents.

Concerning this clone itself: The antigen is unknown.

Assay used: immunoSEQ multiplex PCR; TCRdb lists only in-frame clones, some missing. The repertoire holds approximately 15,000 clones, with around three quarters as singletons. Viral peptide pools were used in the ViraFEST assay to expand antigen-specific CD4+ T cells, and sequencing came afterward. Upon completion of around 9 days in culture, CD4+ T cells were isolated. Documented for the person is a PCR-confirmed SARS-CoV-2 infection occurring between March and December 2020. Participants completed two doses of the BNT162b2 or mRNA-1273 vaccine. Cultivation was performed at 1.5 million to 2.5 million PBMC per well with approximately 9 IU/ml IL-2 and 10 ug/ml peptides added. Germline-derived CDR1 and CDR2 are SGHDT and YYEEEE. V dropped 3 bases and J dropped 4 bases, with 17 bases sitting between them. The CDR3 contains 15 residues.

This chain connects TRBV5-6 to TRBJ2-7; D unclear. This receptor was taken from a human donor who had a prior SARS-CoV-2 infection. Sequences were derived from CD4+ T cells from PBMCs cultured with SARS-CoV-2 spike peptides, sampled after COVID-19 vaccination. The CDR3 DNA reads as TGTGCCAGCAGCTCCTCCCCAATCGACACTTACGAGCAGTACTTC. Translation gives CASSSSPIDTYEQYF. The full variable domain, its missing parts supplied by reference TRBV5-6 and TRBJ2-7, is DAGVTQSPTHLIKTRGQQVTLRCSPKSGHDTVSWYQQALGQGPQFIFQYYEEEERQRGNFPDRFSGHQFPNYSSELNVNALLLGDSALYLCASSSSPIDTYEQYFGPGTRLTVT.